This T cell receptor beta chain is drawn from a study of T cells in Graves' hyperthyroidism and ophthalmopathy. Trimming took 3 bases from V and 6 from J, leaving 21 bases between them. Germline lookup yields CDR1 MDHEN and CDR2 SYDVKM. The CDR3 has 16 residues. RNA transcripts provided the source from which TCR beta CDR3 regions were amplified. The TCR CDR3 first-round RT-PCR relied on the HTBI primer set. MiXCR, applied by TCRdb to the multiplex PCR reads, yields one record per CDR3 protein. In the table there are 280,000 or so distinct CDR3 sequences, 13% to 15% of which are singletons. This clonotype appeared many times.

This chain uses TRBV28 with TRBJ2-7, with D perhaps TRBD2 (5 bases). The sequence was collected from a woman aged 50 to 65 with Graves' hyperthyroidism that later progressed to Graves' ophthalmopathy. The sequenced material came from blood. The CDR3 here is CASSFESLSVRGEQYF. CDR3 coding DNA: TGTGCCAGCAGTTTCGAATCCCTTTCAGTACGGGGCGAGCAGTACTTC.